This T cell receptor beta chain derives from a study of CD8+CD57+ T cells in acquired aplastic anemia. In the study overall: Sorted CD4+ plus CD8+ cells gave DNA averaging around 3.2 ug. General study results and limits: Roughly 31 CD8+ CDR3 sequences occurred in both the patients and the controls.

Details on this clonotype: Its antigen is as yet unknown. The junction differs from germline at one of its ends, possibly a read error.

Germline loops: CDR1 SGDLS, CDR2 YYNGEE. This CDR3 region has 14 residues. Both TCR beta VDJ combination and CDR3 sequence profiling were carried out. Genomic DNA was the template for this profiling. MiXCR was run by TCRdb on the reads, yielding one entry per CDR3 protein. The sample records some 280,000 distinct CDR3 sequences, 55% to 65% being singletons. Sequencing used sorted CD4+, CD8+, or CD8+CD57+ T cells (not recorded which) from PBMCs. V usage is TRBV9 and J usage is TRBJ1-5; D uncertain. The clonotype originates from a human donor with severe aplastic anemia or a healthy control (not recorded which). The CDR3 nucleotides read TGCGCCAGCAGCGTAGGAGTGGCGGATCAGCCCCAGCATTTT. As protein: CASSVGVADQPQHF.